This T cell receptor (beta chain) was captured by sequencing in a study of OX40 agonist ivuxolimab in advanced cancers. Clones were sequenced by immunoSEQ multiplex PCR, and TCRdb holds only the in-frame ones, with some missing. The table lists roughly 48,000 clones, approximately 83% of them singletons. The length of the CDR3 is 15 residues. CDR1 and CDR2 (germline): MNHEY, SVGAGI. With 3 bases clipped from V and 3 bases from J, the junction kept 8 bases outside the gene matches. The source is an adult with an advanced solid tumor such as melanoma, head and neck, liver or kidney cancer. The genes are TRBV6-5 and TRBJ2-7; the match to TRBD1 covers 7 bases. The material was CD4+ or CD8+ T cells sorted from blood, obtained in a trial of the OX40 agonist ivuxolimab. The CDR3 here is CASSYKQGRGYEQYF. The CDR3, as DNA: TGTGCCAGCAGTTATAAACAGGGGAGAGGCTACGAGCAGTACTTC.